This TCR beta chain was sequenced in a study of low-dose radiotherapy and immunotherapy resistance in tumors. Time point in this sample: before trial treatment. There are 13 residues in the CDR3. Trimming pared 5 bases from V and 5 bases from J, leaving 9 bases between. Germline V gives CDR1 SGHTA, CDR2 FQGTGA. First-strand cDNA relied on TRAV- and TRBV-specific primers spanning alpha and beta chains. Amplification, which lasted around 18 PCR cycles, used a constant-region primer and V-primer adapter to amplify TCRs. From the reads, TCRdb called clonotypes with MiXCR, one entry per CDR3 protein. The table includes tens of thousands of distinct CDR3 sequences, 15% to 20% detected once. Many counts were recorded for this clonotype.

The sample here was PBMCs, taken before treatment. The chain links TRBV7-3 to TRBJ1-4, with D tentatively TRBD1 (6 bases). The sequence derives from a male donor with prostate cancer. CDR3: CASSTGQNEKLFF. CDR3 DNA: TGTGCCAGCAGCACAGGACAGAATGAAAAACTGTTTTTT.